One and the same sample provided the 3 T cell receptor beta chains below, sequenced in a study of cytotoxic CD8 clonotypes in ibrutinib-treated CLL (dated by TCRdb to the early 2020s). The library was built by means of the immunoSEQ multiplex PCR assay. TCRdb limited this immuneACCESS table to in-frame rearrangements with V and J called. A share of clones is missing; checked studies link under half to unresolved V genes, and the rest is unexplained. This sample has under 30,000 clones in its table, and 57% of those were observed once. The ten largest clones capture about 5.4% of the sample. The sample consisted of PBMCs, taken before ibrutinib treatment. The receptors were sampled from a human donor with chronic lymphocytic leukemia.

In this sample, this clone turned up a few times. The chain combines TRBV9 with TRBJ2-1; D perhaps matches TRBD2 (6 bases). The CDR3 contains 13 residues. V was cut by 0 bases and J by 12 bases, with 13 bases left in between. Germline V gene data show CDR1 as SGDLS and CDR2 as YYNGEE. CDR3 DNA: TGTGCCAGCAGCGTAGACTTGTCGGGACTGCAGTTCTTC. It codes for CASSVDLSGLQFF.

V and J are TRBV7-3 and TRBJ2-3; no clear D gene. Germline values: CDR1 SGHTA, CDR2 FQGTGA. The CDR3 is made up of 16 amino acids. Trimming cost V 4 bases and J 0 bases, with 14 bases left between them. The CDR3 is CASSSTFDDSTDTQYF. CDR3 nucleotides: TGTGCCAGCAGCTCTACCTTCGACGACAGCACAGATACGCAGTATTTT.

The gene calls are TRBV4-1 and TRBJ2-2, with D perhaps TRBD1 (6 bases). The V end lost 4 bases, the J end lost 1 base, and 10 bases lay between the germline ends. Looked up from germline, CDR1 is MGHRA and CDR2 is YSYEKL. The CDR3 is made up of 15 amino acids. As DNA, the CDR3 is TGCGCCAGCAGCCTACAGGGTAGGAACACCGGGGAGCTGTTTTTT. Its translation is CASSLQGRNTGELFF.